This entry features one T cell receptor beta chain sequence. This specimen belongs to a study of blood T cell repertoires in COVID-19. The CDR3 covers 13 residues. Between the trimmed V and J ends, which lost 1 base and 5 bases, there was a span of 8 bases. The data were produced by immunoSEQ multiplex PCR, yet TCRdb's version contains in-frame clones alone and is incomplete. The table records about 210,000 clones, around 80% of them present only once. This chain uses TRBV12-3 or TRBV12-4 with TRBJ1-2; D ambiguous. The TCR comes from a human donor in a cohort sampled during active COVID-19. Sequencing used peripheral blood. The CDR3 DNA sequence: TGTGCCAGCAGTTTAGTTCGGGAGTATGGCTACACCTTC. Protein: CASSLVREYGYTF.